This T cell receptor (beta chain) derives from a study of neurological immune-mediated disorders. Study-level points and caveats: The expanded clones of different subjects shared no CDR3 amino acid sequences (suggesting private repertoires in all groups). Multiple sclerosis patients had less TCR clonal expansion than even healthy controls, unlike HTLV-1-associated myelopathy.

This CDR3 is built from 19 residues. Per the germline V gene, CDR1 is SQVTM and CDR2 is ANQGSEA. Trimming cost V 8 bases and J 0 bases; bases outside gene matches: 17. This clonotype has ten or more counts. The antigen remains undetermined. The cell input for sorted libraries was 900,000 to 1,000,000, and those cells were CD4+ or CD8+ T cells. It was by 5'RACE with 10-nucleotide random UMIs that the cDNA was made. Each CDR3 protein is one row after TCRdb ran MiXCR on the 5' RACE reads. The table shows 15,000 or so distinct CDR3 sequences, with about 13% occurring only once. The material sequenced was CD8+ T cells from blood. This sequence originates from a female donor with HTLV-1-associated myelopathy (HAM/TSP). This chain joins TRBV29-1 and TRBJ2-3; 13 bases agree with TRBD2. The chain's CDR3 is CSLKLYPGLAGTSTDTQYF. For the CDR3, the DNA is TGCAGCCTAAAGCTATATCCGGGACTAGCGGGGACTAGCACAGATACGCAGTATTTT.